The entry below gives a single T cell receptor (beta chain) sequence along with its context. Reverse transcription of about 0.5 to 1 ug RNA used random hexamers. Amplification of the TCR beta CDR3 was carried out by immunoSEQ multiplex PCR, which spanned a total of 54 Vbeta and 13 Jbeta segments. From the immunoSEQ multiplex PCR reads, TCRdb called clonotypes with MiXCR, one entry per CDR3 protein. The sample has about 150,000 distinct CDR3 sequences; around 95% are singletons. Germline CDR1 is DFQATT and CDR2 is SNEGSKA (reference sequence). The CDR3 consists of 12 residues. Trimming pared 6 bases from V and 6 bases from J, leaving 13 bases between. This record belongs to a study of CD8 T cells in Susac syndrome. Peripheral blood CD8+ and CD4+ T cells were profiled by TCR beta sequencing.

This clonotype originated in a human donor with Susac syndrome. The sequencing sample was made of CD4+ T cells from PBMCs. The chain carries TRBV20-1 and TRBJ2-3; TRBD2 is a possible D gene (6 bases). The CDR3 region is CSATGVEDTQYF. The DNA for the CDR3 is TGCAGTGCCACGGGGGTGGAGGATACGCAGTATTTT.